The 20 T cell receptor beta chains presented below share a single source sample, sequenced in a study of cytomegalovirus exposure and HLA in healthy donors. The primer mix had 60 Vbeta and 13 Jbeta primers. Method: immunoSEQ multiplex PCR; TCRdb's copy keeps in-frame clones and lacks some. The sample includes 120,000 or so clones, 83% of them seen just once. What was sequenced was PBMCs. The receptors were gathered from a woman between 40 and 55 years old in good health and CMV-seropositive.

The rearrangement uses TRBV6-5 and TRBJ1-1; maybe TRBD1 (5 bases). Trimming pared 7 bases from V and 3 bases from J, leaving 9 bases between. Germline assignment: CDR1 MNHEY and CDR2 SVGAGI. CDR3 length: 12 amino acids. The CDR3 DNA sequence: TGTGCCAGCAATACAGGTGACACTGAAGCTTTCTTT. This translates into CASNTGDTEAFF.

This chain uses TRBV18 with TRBJ2-7; 13 bases agree with TRBD2. The ends lost 6 bases at V and 6 bases at J; junction bases unmatched: 8. The CDR3 contains 15 residues. Germline CDR1 and CDR2: KGHSH and LQKENI. In DNA, the CDR3 is TGTGCCAGCTCTCCAGGGACTAGCGGGATAGGCGAGCAGTACTTC. Amino acid sequence: CASSPGTSGIGEQYF.

This chain uses TRBV27 with TRBJ2-7, with 13 bases aligning to TRBD2. Per germline, CDR1 MNHEY and CDR2 SMNVEV (reference sequence). The length of the CDR3 is 17 residues. The junction had 4 bases not matched to a gene; V was cut back by 1 base and J by 1 base. The CDR3 loop is CASSLLLAGGPSYEQYF. The CDR3, as DNA: TGTGCCAGCAGTTTATTACTAGCGGGAGGGCCTTCCTACGAGCAGTACTTC.

The rearrangement joins TRBV7-9 to TRBJ2-6, with 9 bases lining up with TRBD1. V shed 6 bases, J shed 4 bases, and the junction held 13 bases outside the gene matches. The CDR3 has 18 residues. CDR1 and CDR2 (germline): SEHNR, FQNEAQ (reference sequence). CDR3 coding DNA: TGTGCCAGCAGTCCCGGGACAGGGCGCCTGTTAGGGGCCAACGTCCTGACTTTC. Amino acid sequence: CASSPGTGRLLGANVLTF.

The chain uses TRBV5-8 and TRBJ1-3, with 9 bases lining up with TRBD1. This CDR3 has 16 residues. Trimming took 5 bases from V and 0 from J; bases not matched to a gene: 6. The V gene's germline CDR1 is SGHTS and CDR2 YDEGEE. The CDR3 bases are TGTGCCAGCAGTAATCCGGGACAGGGCTCTGGAAACACCATATATTTT. This encodes CASSNPGQGSGNTIYF.

CDR3 protein: CASRETTGLIYF. DNA for the CDR3: TGTGCCAGCAGAGAAACGACGGGACTAATATACTTC. The rearrangement uses TRBV6-1 and TRBJ2-5; 7 bases agree with TRBD2. In germline, CDR1 is MNHNS, CDR2 SASEGT. Germline trimming cut 6 bases from V and 14 bases from J; bases unmatched to any gene: 12. The CDR3 consists of 12 residues.

The J gene is TRBJ2-3, the V gene TRBV11-3; 12 bases fit TRBD2. Germline CDR1 reads SGHNT; CDR2 reads YENEEA. The CDR3 totals 15 residues. The trim removed 9 bases at V and 6 bases at J, leaving 10 bases unmatched. The CDR3 loop reads CASTTGTSGSDTQYF. The CDR3 nucleotides read TGTGCCAGTACCACCGGGACTAGCGGGTCCGATACGCAGTATTTT.

The chain joins TRBV5-4 to TRBJ2-2; 7 bases fit TRBD2. V trimming: 0 bases; J trimming: 0 bases; junction bases outside the gene matches: 5. Germline V CDR1 and CDR2: SGHNT, YYREEE (reference sequence). The CDR3 runs to 17 residues. The DNA for the CDR3 is TGTGCCAGCAGCTTGGCCTCGGGACTAACGAACACCGGGGAGCTGTTTTTT. Translated: CASSLASGLTNTGELFF.

The rearrangement links TRBV10-2 to TRBJ2-5, with 8 positions matching TRBD1. V trimming: 2 bases; J trimming: 7 bases; junction bases outside the gene matches: 9. Germline lookup yields CDR1 WSHSY and CDR2 SAAADI. This CDR3 is built from 15 residues. The CDR3 DNA sequence: TGCGCCAGCAGTGAGCCAGGACAGGGTGGCGGGACCCAGTACTTC. This codes for CASSEPGQGGGTQYF.

The CDR3 region is CASSPTGTSGVNEQFF. The CDR3 coding sequence is TGCGCCAGCAGCCCAACCGGGACTAGCGGGGTCAATGAGCAGTTCTTC. The V call is TRBV5-1, the J call TRBJ2-1; 13 bases fit TRBD2. The CDR3 extends over 16 amino acids. Looked up from germline, CDR1 is SGHRS and CDR2 is YFSETQ. The J segment lost 6 bases and the V segment lost 4 bases, leaving 7 bases of the junction unmatched.

This chain uses TRBV27 with TRBJ2-3; D is perhaps TRBD2 (5 bases). The CDR3 extends over 13 amino acids. Between the trimmed V and J ends, which lost 0 bases and 5 bases, there was a span of 6 bases. CDR1 and CDR2 (germline): MNHEY, SMNVEV (reference sequence). This CDR3 reads CASSLSSGDTQYF. CDR3 coding DNA: TGTGCCAGCAGTTTATCGAGCGGAGATACGCAGTATTTT.

This chain links TRBV9 with TRBJ2-3, with 9 bases that match TRBD2. The CDR3 extends over 15 amino acids. Germline V lookup: CDR1 SGDLS, CDR2 YYNGEE. J was trimmed by 4 bases and V by 3 bases; bases with no gene match: 6. The CDR3 loop reads CASSAIAGVADTQYF. CDR3 DNA sequence: TGTGCCAGCAGCGCAATAGCGGGAGTAGCAGATACGCAGTATTTT.

The genes are TRBV6-5 and TRBJ2-7; 10 bases are shared with TRBD2. Germline V CDR1 and CDR2: MNHEY, SVGAGI. The CDR3 contains 16 residues. V trimming: 0 bases; J trimming: 2 bases; junction bases outside the gene matches: 4. The CDR3, as DNA: TGTGCCAGCAGTTACTCGATGCTAGCGGGAGCCTACGAGCAGTACTTC. Its translation is CASSYSMLAGAYEQYF.

The rearrangement joins TRBV19 to TRBJ1-1; weak D call: TRBD1 (5 bases). The germline V gene has CDR1 LNHDA and CDR2 SQIVND (reference sequence). The CDR3 loop spans 15 amino acids. V lost 5 bases, J lost 1 base, and 14 bases lay in between. CDR3 residues: CASSSPQQGNTEAFF. The CDR3 DNA follows: TGTGCCAGTAGTTCTCCCCAGCAGGGGAACACTGAAGCTTTCTTT.

This clone was detected once. The V call is TRBV5-6, the J call TRBJ2-6, with unresolved D. V was pared by 0 bases and J by 0 bases, with 4 bases between. The CDR3 is made up of 15 amino acids. Germline CDR1 SGHDT, CDR2 YYEEEE. For the CDR3, the DNA is TGTGCCAGCAGCTTGGGTATCTCTGGGGCCAACGTCCTGACTTTC. Amino acid sequence: CASSLGISGANVLTF.

There are a few counts of this clone. The rearrangement links TRBV6-4 to TRBJ2-3; 11 bases align to TRBD2. Germline CDR1 MRHNA, CDR2 SNTAGT. After removal of 6 bases from V and 4 bases from J, the junction contained 9 bases not matched to a gene. This CDR3 has 16 residues. In DNA form, the CDR3 reads TGTGCCAGCAGCCCAACTAGCGGGGGCATCCCAGATACGCAGTATTTT. This codes for CASSPTSGGIPDTQYF.

This clone came up a few times. The chain combines TRBV30 with TRBJ2-2; 9 bases fit TRBD1. Trimming removed 1 base from V and 6 bases from J; junction bases left unmatched: 6. Germline CDR1 GTSNPN, CDR2 SVGIG (reference sequence). This CDR3 contains 15 residues. The CDR3 nucleotides are TGTGCCTGGAGTGAATGGGACAGGGTCTCCGGGGAGCTGTTTTTT. This encodes CAWSEWDRVSGELFF.

The chain is built from TRBV7-2 and TRBJ2-1; the D gene is possibly TRBD2 (6 bases). Germline assignment: CDR1 SGHTA and CDR2 FQGNSA. The V end was cut by 1 base, the J end by 5 bases, with 12 bases between. This CDR3 region has 15 residues. CDR3 region: CASSLDSGVHNEQFF. The CDR3 coding sequence is TGTGCCAGCAGCTTAGATTCGGGAGTCCACAATGAGCAGTTCTTC.

CDR3 bases: TGTGCCAGCAGCGCCAGCGTGGTTCAAGAGACCCAGTACTTC. Its protein product is CASSASVVQETQYF. The chain employs TRBV11-1 and TRBJ2-5, with D hard to call. V was cut by 5 bases and J by 2 bases, with 12 bases left in between. The CDR3 spans 14 residues. Germline CDR1 is SGHAT and CDR2 is FQDESV (reference sequence).

This clone was seen more than once but under ten times. The chain uses TRBV10-3 and TRBJ1-2; 8 nucleotides agree with TRBD1. J gave up 8 bases and V 8 bases, and 22 bases lay outside the gene matches. Germline V gene sequence: CDR1 ENHRY, CDR2 SYGVKD. The CDR3 runs 17 residues. The CDR3 sequence: CAIGGAKGSGGSGGYTF. In nucleotides, the CDR3 is TGTGCCATCGGGGGGGCCAAGGGGTCAGGGGGCTCAGGAGGCTACACCTTC.